This T cell receptor (beta chain) was captured by sequencing in a study of blood T cell repertoires in COVID-19. Study-level information: PBMCs, B-cell-depleted T cells, or T cells provided the cDNA or gDNA that made up the material.

The V segment lost 5 bases and the J segment 0 bases; nucleotides outside the gene matches: 18. This CDR3 is built from 19 residues. Germline loops: CDR1 LGHDT, CDR2 YNNKEL (reference sequence). Participants spanned ages about 18 to 95 years and resided in roughly 22 US areas. TCRdb's copy holds only in-frame clones and misses some; the assay was immunoSEQ multiplex PCR. The sample contains around 130,000 clones, roughly four fifths of which appear only once. Sequenced: PBMCs or T cells enriched from blood (not recorded which). The rearrangement links TRBV3-1 (or the pseudogene TRBV3-2) to TRBJ2-5; TRBD2 matches at 7 bases. The receptor was isolated from a man aged 25 to 45 who had recovered from COVID-19. The CDR3 loop reads CASSDFGGSSGLYQETQYF. As DNA, the CDR3 is TGTGCCAGCAGCGATTTTGGGGGGTCTAGCGGCCTGTACCAAGAGACCCAGTACTTC.